Below, 3 T cell receptor beta chains from the same sample are listed, as sequenced in a study of T cell responses to AZD1222 COVID-19 vaccine. The repertoire was sequenced with immunoSEQ multiplex PCR; TCRdb's copy has only in-frame clones and lacks some. This sample yields 180,000 or so clones, of which less than 95% are seen a single time; around 0.66% belongs to the top ten. Sequenced material: peripheral blood, taken on day 0 of AZD1222 vaccination. These receptors were taken from an adult in good health.

The V gene is TRBV27, the J gene TRBJ2-3; D is perhaps TRBD2 (5 bases). With 4 bases removed from V and 2 bases from J, the gap between germline ends came to 10 bases. This CDR3 contains 14 residues. CDR1 is MNHEY, CDR2 SMNVEV, per germline (reference sequence). This chain's CDR3 is CASSYLAYTDTQYF. The CDR3 nucleotides read TGTGCCAGCAGTTATCTAGCCTACACAGATACGCAGTATTTT.

The chain recombines TRBV27 with TRBJ1-1; D might be TRBD1 (5 bases). The germline V and J ends were trimmed by 8 bases and 5 bases, with 18 bases remaining between them. The CDR3 spans 14 residues. Germline CDR1 is MNHEY and CDR2 is SMNVEV (reference sequence). The CDR3 region is CASAGGGAITEAFF. CDR3 bases: TGTGCCAGCGCCGGGGGTGGGGCTATTACTGAAGCTTTCTTT.

J is TRBJ2-1 and V is TRBV7-9; 9 bases are shared with TRBD1. Per the germline V gene, CDR1 is SEHNR and CDR2 is FQNEAQ (reference sequence). The length of the CDR3 is 16 residues. With V trimmed by 2 bases and J by 7 bases, 9 bases remained unmatched. The CDR3 DNA sequence: TGTGCCAGCAGCTTAACCGGAACAGGGGGCAGGAATGAGCAGTTCTTC. Protein product: CASSLTGTGGRNEQFF.